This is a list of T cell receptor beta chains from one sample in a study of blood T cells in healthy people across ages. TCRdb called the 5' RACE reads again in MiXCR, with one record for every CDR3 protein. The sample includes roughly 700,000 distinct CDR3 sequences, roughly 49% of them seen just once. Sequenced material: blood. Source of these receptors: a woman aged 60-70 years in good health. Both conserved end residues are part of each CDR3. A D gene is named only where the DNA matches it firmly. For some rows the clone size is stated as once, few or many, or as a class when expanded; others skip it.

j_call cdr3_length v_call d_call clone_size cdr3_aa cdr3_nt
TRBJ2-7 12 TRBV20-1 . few CSATQGPYEQYF TGCAGTGCTACCCAGGGGCCCTACGAGCAGTACTTC
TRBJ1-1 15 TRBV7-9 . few CASSLVPDTNTEAFF TGTGCCAGCAGCTTAGTTCCGGACACGAACACTGAAGCTTTCTTT
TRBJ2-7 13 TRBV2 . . CASSLGTSSEQYF TGTGCCAGCAGTCTAGGGACCTCCAGCGAGCAGTACTTC
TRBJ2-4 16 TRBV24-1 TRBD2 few CATSDTASGTKNIQYF TGTGCCACCAGTGATACAGCTAGCGGGACCAAAAACATTCAGTACTTC
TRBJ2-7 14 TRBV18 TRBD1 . CASSPQDRAYEQYF TGTGCCAGCTCACCCCAGGACAGGGCTTACGAGCAGTACTTC
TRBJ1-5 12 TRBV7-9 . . CACSQDYQPQHF TGTGCCTGCAGCCAAGATTATCAGCCCCAGCATTTT
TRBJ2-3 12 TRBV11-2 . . CASSPLRNTQYF TGTGCCAGCAGCCCCCTCAGGAATACGCAGTATTTT
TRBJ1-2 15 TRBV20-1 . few CSAREPGPGVRGYTF TGCAGTGCTAGAGAACCGGGGCCAGGCGTGAGAGGCTACACCTTC
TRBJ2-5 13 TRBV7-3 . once CASSSWLWETQYF TGTGCCAGCAGCTCCTGGTTGTGGGAGACCCAGTACTTC
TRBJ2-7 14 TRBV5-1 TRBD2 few CASRSLAGDYEQYF TGCGCCAGCAGATCACTAGCGGGAGATTACGAGCAGTACTTC
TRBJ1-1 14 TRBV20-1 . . CSANMIVGRTEAFF TGCAGTGCTAATATGATAGTTGGTCGGACTGAAGCTTTCTTT
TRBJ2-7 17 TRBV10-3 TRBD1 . CATKPYEQGARGNEQYF TGTGCCACCAAGCCGTACGAACAGGGGGCGAGGGGCAATGAGCAGTACTTC
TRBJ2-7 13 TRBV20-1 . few CSASPSVDYEQYF TGCAGTGCCAGCCCTAGCGTGGACTACGAGCAGTACTTC
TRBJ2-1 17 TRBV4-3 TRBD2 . CASSPGTSGRANNEQFF TGCGCCAGCAGCCCCGGGACTAGCGGGAGGGCCAACAATGAGCAGTTCTTC
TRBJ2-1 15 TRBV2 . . CASSGPGRGYNEQFF TGTGCCAGCAGTGGACCCGGGAGAGGCTACAATGAGCAGTTCTTC
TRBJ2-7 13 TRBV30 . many CAWKRKGGREQYF TGTGCCTGGAAGCGAAAAGGGGGTAGGGAGCAGTACTTC
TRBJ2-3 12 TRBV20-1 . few CSAVRGTDTQYF TGCAGTGCGGTCCGGGGCACAGATACGCAGTATTTT
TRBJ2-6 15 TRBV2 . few CASSRPGPGANVLTF TGTGCCAGCAGTCGACCGGGCCCTGGGGCCAACGTCCTGACTTTC
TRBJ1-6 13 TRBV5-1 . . CASSLDSNSPLHF TGCGCCAGCAGCTTGGACAGTAATTCACCCCTCCACTTT
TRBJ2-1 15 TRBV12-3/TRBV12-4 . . CASSPQWDKYNEQFF TGTGCCAGCAGTCCCCAGTGGGACAAATACAATGAGCAGTTCTTC
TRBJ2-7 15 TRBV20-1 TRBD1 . CSARELGQGSYEQYF TGCAGTGCTAGAGAACTGGGACAGGGCTCCTACGAGCAGTACTTC
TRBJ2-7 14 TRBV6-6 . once CASRGQGALYEQYF TGTGCCAGCAGGGGTCAGGGTGCACTTTACGAGCAGTACTTC
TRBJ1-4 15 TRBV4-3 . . CASSPQEGIGEKLFF TGCGCCAGCAGCCCACAAGAGGGTATAGGTGAAAAACTGTTTTTT
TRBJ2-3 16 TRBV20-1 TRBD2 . CSAKLAGGRGTDTQYF TGCAGTGCTAAGTTAGCGGGAGGGCGGGGCACAGATACGCAGTATTTT
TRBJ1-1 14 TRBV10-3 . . CAISERTFDTEAFF TGTGCCATCAGTGAAAGGACTTTTGACACTGAAGCTTTCTTT
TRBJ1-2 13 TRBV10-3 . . CAISAPQRDGYTF TGTGCCATCAGTGCACCACAGAGGGATGGCTACACCTTC
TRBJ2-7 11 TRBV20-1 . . CSARKGNEQYF TGCAGTGCCAGAAAAGGGAATGAGCAGTACTTC
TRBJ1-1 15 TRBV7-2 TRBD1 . CASSLTGQGDTETFF TGTGCCAGCAGCTTAACGGGACAGGGCGACACTGAAACTTTCTTT
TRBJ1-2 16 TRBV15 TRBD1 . CATSRAPRQGNYGYTF TGTGCCACCAGCAGAGCGCCGAGACAGGGAAACTATGGCTACACCTTC
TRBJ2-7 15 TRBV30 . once CAWRALGSAKYEQYF TGTGCCTGGAGGGCCCTCGGTTCAGCCAAATACGAGCAGTACTTC
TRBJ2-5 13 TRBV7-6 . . CASSPSRGAEQYF TGTGCCAGCAGCCCCTCAAGAGGGGCTGAGCAGTACTTC
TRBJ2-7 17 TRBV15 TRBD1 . CATSRDKGGTGGYEQYF TGTGCCACCAGCAGAGATAAGGGGGGAACAGGGGGCTACGAGCAGTACTTC
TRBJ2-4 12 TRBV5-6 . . CASSLAMNIQYF TGTGCCAGCAGCTTGGCCATGAACATTCAGTACTTC
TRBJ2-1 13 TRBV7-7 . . CASSNSARGEQFF TGTGCTAGCAGCAACTCCGCCAGGGGTGAGCAGTTCTTC
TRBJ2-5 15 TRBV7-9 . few CASSLTQLDVETQYF TGTGCCAGCAGCTTGACCCAACTAGATGTGGAGACCCAGTACTTC
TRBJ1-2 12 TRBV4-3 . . CASSQDRARTTF TGCGCCAGCAGCCAAGATCGGGCCAGAACCACCTTC